The T cell receptor (beta chain) under discussion was sequenced for a study of T-cell memory formation after mild COVID-19. This clonotype was counted a few times. What it binds is unknown. CDR3 size: 15 residues. The V and J ends lost 1 base and 6 bases respectively, with 14 bases between them. Germline-derived CDR1 and CDR2 are SGHRS and YFSETQ. Sample barcodes and UMIs were carried by the TCR alpha and TCR beta cDNA libraries that 5'RACE generated with constant-segment primers. TCRdb called the 5' RACE reads again in MiXCR, with one record for every CDR3 protein. The sample yields 350,000 to 550,000 distinct CDR3 sequences, more than 15% seen once. Overall study results and limits: Researchers found some responding clones in pre-infection memory, a sign that cross-reactive memory joined. CD4/CD8 balance held among clones contracting day 15 to 85, and later expanders leaned CD4+.

The chain links TRBV5-1 to TRBJ2-1, with D perhaps matching TRBD2 (5 bases). Sequenced sample: PBMCs or a T cell subset sorted from them (not recorded which). This sequence originates from a man younger than 35 who had mild COVID-19 (a few samples of this study predate the infection). Cell type and time point are not known. CDR3 DNA sequence: TGCGCCAGCAGCTTGCGGATGGCGGGTTTCAATGAGCAGTTCTTC. It yields the protein CASSLRMAGFNEQFF.